The source of this TCR beta chain is a study of identical twins. Study findings and constraints: Excess low generation probability was seen in twin-shared out-of-frame alpha sequences.

TCRdb analysed the 5' RACE reads with MiXCR anew, one entry per CDR3 protein. The repertoire holds 500,000 to 600,000 distinct CDR3 sequences, 22% seen once, with 0.8% to 1% in the top ten. There are 15 residues in the CDR3. V lost 5 bases to trimming and J lost 5 bases, with 16 bases between them. Germline V gives CDR1 SGHRS, CDR2 YFSETQ. With regard to this clonotype: Its antigen is undetermined.

Another study also made use of these data, one on T cells expressing NK-cell markers.

The origin of this receptor is a woman between 18 and 30 years old in good health. Sequenced material: CD4+ T cells sorted from blood. This sequence joins TRBV5-1 and TRBJ2-2; D perhaps matches TRBD2 (5 bases). The CDR3 nucleotides are TGCGCCAGCAGGATACGGGGATTGAGGACCGGGGAGCTGTTTTTT. Its protein product is CASRIRGLRTGELFF.